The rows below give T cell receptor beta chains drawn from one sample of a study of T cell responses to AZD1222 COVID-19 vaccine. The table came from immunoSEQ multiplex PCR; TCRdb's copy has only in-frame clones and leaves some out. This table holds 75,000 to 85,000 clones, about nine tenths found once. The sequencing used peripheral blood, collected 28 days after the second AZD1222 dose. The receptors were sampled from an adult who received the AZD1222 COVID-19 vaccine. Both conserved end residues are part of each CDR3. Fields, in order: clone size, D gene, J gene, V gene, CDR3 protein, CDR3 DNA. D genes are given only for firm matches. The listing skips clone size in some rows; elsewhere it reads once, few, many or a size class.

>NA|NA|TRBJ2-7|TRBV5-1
CASSLEGNEQYF
TGCGCCAGCAGCTTGGAGGGAAACGAGCAGTACTTC
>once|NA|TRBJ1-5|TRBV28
CASSPLGGQSNQPQHF
TGTGCCAGCAGCCCCTTGGGTGGCCAGAGCAATCAGCCCCAGCATTTT
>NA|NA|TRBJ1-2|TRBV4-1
CASRGTGGYTF
TGCGCCAGCAGAGGGACCGGTGGCTACACCTTC
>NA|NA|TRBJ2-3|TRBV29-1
CSVGGASVSDTQYF
TGCAGCGTTGGCGGGGCTAGCGTTTCAGATACGCAGTATTTT
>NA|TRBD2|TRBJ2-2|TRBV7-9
CASSSGLAGYTGELFF
TGTGCCAGCAGCTCCGGACTAGCGGGGTACACCGGGGAGCTGTTTTTT
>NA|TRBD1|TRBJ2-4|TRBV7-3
CASSPGGPAKNIQYF
TGTGCCAGCAGCCCAGGGGGTCCAGCCAAAAACATTCAGTACTTC
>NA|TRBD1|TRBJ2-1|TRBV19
CASKGTGVYNEQFF
TGTGCCAGTAAAGGGACAGGGGTCTACAATGAGCAGTTCTTC
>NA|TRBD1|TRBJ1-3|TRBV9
CASSVGIWTGSSGNTIYF
TGTGCCAGCAGCGTAGGAATCTGGACAGGCTCCTCTGGAAACACCATATATTTT
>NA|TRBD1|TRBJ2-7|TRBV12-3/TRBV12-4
CASSRDRGYEQYF
TGTGCCAGCAGCCGGGACAGGGGCTACGAGCAGTACTTC
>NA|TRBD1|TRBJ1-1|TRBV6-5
CASNLDRGPNTEAFF
TGTGCCAGCAACCTCGACAGGGGACCGAACACTGAAGCTTTCTTT
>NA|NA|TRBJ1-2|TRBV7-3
CASSRDRFLGYTF
TGTGCCAGCAGCCGCGACAGGTTCCTTGGCTACACCTTC
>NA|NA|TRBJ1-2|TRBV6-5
CASSFSGVYGYTF
TGTGCCAGCAGTTTCTCAGGGGTGTATGGCTACACCTTC
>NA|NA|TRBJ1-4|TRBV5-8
CASSLWGTADEKLFF
TGTGCCAGCAGCTTGTGGGGGACTGCGGACGAAAAACTGTTTTTT
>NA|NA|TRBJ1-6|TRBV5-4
CASSSREGSSPLHF
TGTGCCAGCAGTTCCCGGGAGGGCTCCTCACCCCTCCACTTT
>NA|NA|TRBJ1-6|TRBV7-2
CASSFQEGPSVNSPLHF
TGTGCCAGCAGCTTTCAAGAGGGTCCCAGTGTAAATTCACCCCTCCACTTT
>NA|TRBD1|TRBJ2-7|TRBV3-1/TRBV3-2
CASSQDYGTGVYEQYF
TGTGCCAGCAGCCAAGATTATGGGACAGGGGTCTACGAGCAGTACTTC
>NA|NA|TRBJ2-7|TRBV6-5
CASSQTGARYEQYF
TGTGCCAGCAGTCAGACAGGTGCTAGGTACGAGCAGTACTTC
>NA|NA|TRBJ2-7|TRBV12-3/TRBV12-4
CASSLIGLGQYF
TGTGCCAGCAGTTTAATCGGCCTCGGGCAGTACTTC
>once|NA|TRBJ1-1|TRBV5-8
CASSLGISATEAFF
TGTGCCAGCAGCTTGGGGATTTCGGCCACTGAAGCTTTCTTT
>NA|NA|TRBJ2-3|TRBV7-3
CASSGLGFTDTQYF
TGTGCCAGCAGCGGGCTAGGATTCACAGATACGCAGTATTTT
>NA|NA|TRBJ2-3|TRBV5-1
CASSGGPGGSDTQYF
TGCGCCAGCAGCGGGGGACCGGGCGGGTCCGATACGCAGTATTTT
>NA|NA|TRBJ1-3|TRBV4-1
CASSQEQKSSGNTIYF
TGCGCCAGCAGCCAGGAACAGAAGAGCTCTGGAAACACCATATATTTT
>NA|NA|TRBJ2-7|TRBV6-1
CASSERGAYEQYF
TGTGCCAGCAGTGAAAGGGGGGCATACGAGCAGTACTTC
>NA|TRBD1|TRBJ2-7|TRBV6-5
CASSYFAGGYEQYF
TGTGCCAGCAGTTATTTTGCAGGGGGCTACGAGCAGTACTTC
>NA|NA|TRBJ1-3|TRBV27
CASSSRHFSGNTIYF
TGTGCCAGCAGTTCCAGGCATTTCTCTGGAAACACCATATATTTT
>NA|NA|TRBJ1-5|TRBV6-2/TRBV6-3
CASSRVGDGQPQHF
TGTGCCAGCAGCCGGGTCGGGGATGGGCAGCCCCAGCATTTT
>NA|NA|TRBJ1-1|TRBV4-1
CASSQSGRNTEAFF
TGCGCCAGCAGCCAGTCGGGTAGGAACACTGAAGCTTTCTTT
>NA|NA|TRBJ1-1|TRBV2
CASTLTGYLTEAFF
TGTGCCAGCACCTTAACAGGGTATCTGACCGAAGCTTTCTTT
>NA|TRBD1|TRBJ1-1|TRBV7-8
CASSLMGQGNTEAFF
TGTGCCAGCAGCTTAATGGGACAGGGGAACACTGAAGCTTTCTTT
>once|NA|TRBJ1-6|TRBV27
CASSLRQQNSPLHF
TGTGCCAGCAGTTTAAGGCAGCAAAATTCACCCCTCCACTTT
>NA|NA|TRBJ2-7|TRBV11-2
CASSSPLGMLYEQYF
TGTGCCAGCAGCTCCCCGTTGGGTATGCTATACGAGCAGTACTTC
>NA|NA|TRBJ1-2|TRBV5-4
CASSSGHPGALTF
TGTGCCAGCAGCTCGGGACACCCAGGAGCCCTCACCTTC
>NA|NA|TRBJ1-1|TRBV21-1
CASSPTGFRVSTEAFF
TGTGCCAGCAGCCCCACAGGGTTTAGAGTAAGCACTGAAGCTTTCTTT
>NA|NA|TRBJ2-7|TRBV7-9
CASSPRDGLYEQYF
TGTGCCAGCAGCCCCCGGGACGGACTCTACGAGCAGTACTTC
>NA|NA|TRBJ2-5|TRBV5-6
CASSLALPRVYRQETQYF
TGTGCCAGCAGCTTGGCCTTGCCCAGGGTGTACCGTCAAGAGACCCAGTACTTC
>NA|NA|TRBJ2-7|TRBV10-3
CAISELRQAGFYEQYF
TGTGCCATCAGTGAGTTGCGACAGGCAGGGTTCTACGAGCAGTACTTC
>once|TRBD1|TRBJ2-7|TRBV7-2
CASSLRAGGEYEQYF
TGTGCCAGCAGCTTAAGGGCAGGGGGCGAGTACGAGCAGTACTTC
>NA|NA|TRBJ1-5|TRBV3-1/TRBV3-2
CASSQSRDQPQHF
TGTGCCAGCAGCCAAAGTCGGGATCAGCCCCAGCATTTT
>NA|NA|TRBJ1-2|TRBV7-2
CASSFSTLGNYGYTF
TGTGCCAGCAGCTTCTCGACCCTCGGGAACTATGGCTACACCTTC
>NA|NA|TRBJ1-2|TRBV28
CASSLGGGVNYGYTF
TGTGCCAGCAGTTTAGGGGGGGGAGTTAACTATGGCTACACCTTC
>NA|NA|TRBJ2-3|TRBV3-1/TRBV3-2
CASSQTRGSYTDTQYF
TGTGCCAGCAGCCAAACCCGCGGGTCTTACACAGATACGCAGTATTTT
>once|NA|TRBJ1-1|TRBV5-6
CASRQGQLNTEAFF
TGTGCCAGCAGGCAGGGACAATTGAACACTGAAGCTTTCTTT
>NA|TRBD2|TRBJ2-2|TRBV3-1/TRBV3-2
CASSPSGGPAGELFF
TGTGCCAGCAGTCCTAGCGGGGGCCCCGCCGGGGAGCTGTTTTTT
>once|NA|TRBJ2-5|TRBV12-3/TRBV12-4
CASSLARRETQYF
TGTGCCAGCAGTTTAGCCAGACGGGAGACCCAGTACTTC
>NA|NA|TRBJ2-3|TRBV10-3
CAIRDADRSTDTQYF
TGTGCCATCAGGGACGCCGACAGAAGCACAGATACGCAGTATTTT
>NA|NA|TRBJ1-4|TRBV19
CASSSTGEKLFF
TGTGCCAGTAGTAGTACGGGTGAAAAACTGTTTTTT
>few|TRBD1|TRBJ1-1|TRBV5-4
CASSSGTDLGAEAFF
TGTGCCAGCAGCTCAGGGACAGACCTCGGCGCTGAAGCTTTCTTT
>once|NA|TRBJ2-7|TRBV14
CASSQDGYGSYEQYF
TGTGCCAGCAGCCAAGATGGATACGGATCCTACGAGCAGTACTTC
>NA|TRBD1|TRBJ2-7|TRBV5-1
CASSLARTGPYEQYF
TGCGCCAGCAGCTTGGCCAGGACAGGACCCTACGAGCAGTACTTC
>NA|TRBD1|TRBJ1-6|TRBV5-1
CASSLGTGSNSPLHF
TGCGCCAGCAGCTTGGGGACAGGTTCGAATTCACCCCTCCACTTT
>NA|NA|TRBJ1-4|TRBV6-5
CASSFKVEEDEKLFF
TGTGCCAGCAGTTTCAAGGTTGAGGAGGATGAAAAACTGTTTTTT